These 5 T cell receptor beta chains share one sample of origin, sequenced in a study of shared clonotypes between healthy human individuals. TCRdb's table, derived via immunoSEQ multiplex PCR, lists solely in-frame clones and lacks some. Of about 1.5 million clones in the sample, 95% to 99% were seen once. The sample comprised naive CD4+ T cells sorted from blood. Subset described: CD45RA+ positively selected. Every receptor here comes from a man aged 25 to 40 in good health.

This chain links TRBV5-1 with TRBJ2-7; 9 bases match TRBD1. The germline V gene has CDR1 SGHRS and CDR2 YFSETQ. This CDR3 spans 15 amino acids. The J segment lost 5 bases and the V segment lost 0 bases, leaving 6 bases of the junction unmatched. CDR3 protein: CASSLAGTGSDEQYF. Written as DNA, the CDR3 is TGCGCCAGCAGCTTGGCCGGGACAGGGTCGGACGAGCAGTACTTC.

With respect to this clone: Other DNA variants within this sample encode the same CDR3. The CDR3 is CASSPGLDEKLFF. DNA of the CDR3: TGTGCCAGCTCACCAGGGTTAGATGAAAAACTGTTTTTT. The chain employs TRBV18 and TRBJ1-4, with unresolved D. Between the trimmed V and J ends, which lost 2 bases and 6 bases, there was a span of 7 bases. The CDR3 runs 13 residues. Germline V gene sequence: CDR1 KGHSH, CDR2 LQKENI. Based on the CDR3 plus reference TRBV18 and TRBJ1-4, the full variable domain is NAGVMQNPRHLVRRRGQEARLRCSPMKGHSHVYWYRQLPEEGLKFMVYLQKENIIDESGMPKERFSAEFPKEGPSILRIQQVVRGDSAAYFCASSPGLDEKLFFGSGTQLSVL.

The J gene is TRBJ2-2, the V gene TRBV6-1; D is unclear. Germline values: CDR1 MNHNS, CDR2 SASEGT. Trimming stripped 7 bases from V and 6 bases from J, with 18 bases between. This CDR3 comprises 15 residues. The CDR3 sequence: CASTSFRAEAGELFF. In nucleotides, the CDR3 is TGTGCCAGCACCTCCTTCCGGGCTGAGGCCGGGGAGCTGTTTTTT.

Details on this clone: In the same sample, other DNA sequences code for this CDR3. In DNA, the CDR3 is TGTGCCAGCAGTTTGATCCAAGGCGAGCAGTACTTC. Translated, it gives CASSLIQGEQYF. This rearrangement joins TRBV28 to TRBJ2-7, with D unresolved. This CDR3 region has 12 residues. In germline, CDR1 is MDHEN, CDR2 SYDVKM. Trimming took off 3 bases at V and 6 bases at J, with 9 bases between the two ends.

The V gene is TRBV15, the J gene TRBJ1-2; no clear D gene. The germline V gene has CDR1 LNHNV and CDR2 YYDKDF (reference sequence). V lost 0 bases, J lost 3 bases, and 11 bases lay in between. The CDR3 runs 15 residues. The CDR3 DNA sequence: TGTGCCACCAGCAGAGATTACGGGAGGGACTATGGCTACACCTTC. Translation gives CATSRDYGRDYGYTF. Looking up the rest from reference TRBV15 and TRBJ1-2 gives the full variable domain: DAMVIQNPRYQVTQFGKPVTLSCSQTLNHNVMYWYQQKSSQAPKLLFHYYDKDFNNEADTPDNFQSRRPNTSFCFLDIRSPGLGDTAMYLCATSRDYGRDYGYTFGSGTRLTVV.